These 23 T cell receptor beta chains originate from one sample sequenced in a study of blood T cells in healthy people across ages. PCR was performed a second time for about 7 to 12 cycles using a sample-barcoded 5' primer and a J-beta primer mix. One entry per CDR3 protein results from TCRdb running MiXCR on the 5' RACE reads. The sample lists around 1,100,000 distinct CDR3 sequences; roughly two fifths were seen once. The sequencing sample was made of blood. The receptors were sampled from a man younger than 35 in good health.

The rearrangement links TRBV29-1 to TRBJ2-1, with 7 bases fitting TRBD1. The length of the CDR3 is 11 residues. Germline CDR1 is SQVTM and CDR2 is ANQGSEA. J gave up 15 bases and V 6 bases, and 11 bases lay outside the gene matches. CDR3 DNA sequence: TGCAGCGTAGCCGGGACAGTCGTCCCGTTCTTC. It yields the protein CSVAGTVVPFF.

As regards this clonotype: An end of the junction does not agree with germline; a read error may underlie this. The chain combines TRBV27 with TRBJ2-1; D gene uncertain. Germline CDR1 and CDR2: MNHEY and SMNVEV (reference sequence). The CDR3 has 15 amino acids. CDR3 bases: TGTGCCAGCAGTTTAGAGGCCCCCTCCTCCAATGAGCAGTTCTTC. This encodes CASSLEAPSSNEQFF.

This clonotype was observed a few times. V gene TRBV4-2 combines with J gene TRBJ2-1, with 7 bases aligning to TRBD1. The CDR3 spans 15 residues. Trimming cost V 0 bases and J 6 bases; bases outside gene matches: 5. Germline CDR1 reads LGHNA; CDR2 reads YNFKEQ. This CDR3 reads CASSQEWDSGNEQFF. The CDR3 bases are TGTGCCAGCAGCCAAGAGTGGGACAGTGGCAATGAGCAGTTCTTC.

The table lists this clonotype with a few counts. The CDR3 region is CAISELGRNEQFF. The CDR3 nucleotides are TGTGCCATCAGTGAGCTGGGGCGCAATGAGCAGTTCTTC. The gene calls are TRBV10-3 and TRBJ2-1; D possibly corresponds to TRBD1 (5 bases). Germline lookup yields CDR1 ENHRY and CDR2 SYGVKD. The CDR3 is 13 residues long. Trimming removed 2 bases from V and 6 bases from J, with 8 bases in between.

This clonotype was detected only once. The rearrangement joins TRBV20-1 to TRBJ2-7; D possibly corresponds to TRBD2 (6 bases). The J call may be incorrect, as the DNA end agrees better with TRBJ2-4. The CDR3 extends over 15 amino acids. Germline CDR1 is DFQATT and CDR2 is SNEGSKA (reference sequence). The DNA of the CDR3 is TGCAGTGCTAGAGATCGCGGGACCCGGCGGAACATTCAGTACTTC. Protein product: CSARDRGTRRNIQYF.

CDR3 residues: CATTDRGNSQDEAFF. The CDR3 nucleotides are TGTGCCACGACCGACAGGGGCAACTCTCAAGACGAGGCTTTCTTT. The V call is TRBV12-3 or TRBV12-4, the J call TRBJ1-1; 8 bases match TRBD1. Losses at the gene ends were 10 bases for V and 11 bases for J; bases not matched to a gene: 21. The CDR3 has 15 residues.

The genes are TRBV7-2 and TRBJ1-2, with TRBD1 identical over 7 bases. Trimming at V came to 5 bases and at J to 5 bases, leaving 8 bases not matched to a gene. This CDR3 spans 14 amino acids. The germline CDR1 and CDR2 sequences are SGHTA and FQGNSA. The CDR3 DNA sequence: TGTGCCAGCAGCCCACACAAGGGACAGTATGGCTACACCTTC. It translates to CASSPHKGQYGYTF.

V usage is TRBV6-1 and J usage is TRBJ1-5, with 8 bases matching TRBD1. CDR1 MNHNS and CDR2 SASEGT come from the germline V gene. The CDR3 consists of 16 residues. V lost 2 bases, J lost 0 bases, and 3 bases stayed unmatched. This chain's CDR3 is CASSELDRVSNQPQHF. CDR3 sequence (DNA): TGTGCCAGCAGTGAATTGGACAGGGTTAGCAATCAGCCCCAGCATTTT.

In the case of this clonotype: Given a much more abundant clone one base away, this may be a read error. This rearrangement joins TRBV20-1 to TRBJ1-1; D unclear. Germline V gene data show CDR1 as DFQATT and CDR2 as SNEGSKA (reference sequence). The CDR3 spans 13 residues. Trimming took 3 bases from V and 4 from J, leaving 12 bases between them. The CDR3 loop is CSASVGIVTEAFF. The DNA for the CDR3 is TGCAGTGCTAGCGTGGGGATCGTCACTGAAGCTTTCTTT.

V is TRBV4-3 and J is TRBJ1-5, with D possibly being TRBD1 (5 bases). Germline lookup yields CDR1 LGHNA and CDR2 YSLEER. Trimming cost V 0 bases and J 6 bases, with 15 bases left between them. This CDR3 has 16 amino acids. The DNA for the CDR3 is TGCGCCAGCAGCCAAGATGACCAAGGGGATGGTCAGCCCCAGCATTTT. This gives the protein CASSQDDQGDGQPQHF.

This chain uses TRBV7-2 with TRBJ2-7, with 11 bases aligning to TRBD2. The CDR3 has 16 residues. Germline V lookup: CDR1 SGHTA, CDR2 FQGNSA. J lost 1 base, V lost 4 bases, and 6 bases had no gene match. CDR3 sequence: CASSSTSGDGSYEQYF. CDR3 DNA sequence: TGTGCCAGCAGCTCGACTAGCGGGGATGGATCCTACGAGCAGTACTTC.

This clonotype was found once. This sequence joins TRBV3-1 and TRBJ2-3; 13 bases are shared with TRBD2. The trim removed 4 bases at V and 0 bases at J, leaving 16 bases unmatched. The CDR3 runs 21 residues. Per the germline V gene, CDR1 is LGHDT and CDR2 is YNNKEL (reference sequence). The CDR3 sequence is CASSPLQGTSGGEPSTDTQYF. DNA of the CDR3: TGTGCCAGCAGCCCCCTTCAAGGAACTAGCGGGGGGGAACCAAGCACAGATACGCAGTATTTT.

This chain connects TRBV20-1 to TRBJ2-1, with 9 nucleotides matching TRBD2. The CDR3 has 15 amino acids. Germline V lookup: CDR1 DFQATT, CDR2 SNEGSKA (reference sequence). V shed 0 bases and J 10 bases; nucleotides not matched to a gene: 10. The CDR3 DNA sequence: TGCAGTGCTAGAGATAAGAAGCGGGGGGCGCCCGAGCAGTTCTTC. Residues: CSARDKKRGAPEQFF.

The gene calls are TRBV7-9 and TRBJ2-1, with 12 bases identical to TRBD1. Germline CDR1 and CDR2: SEHNR and FQNEAQ (reference sequence). The J segment lost 9 bases and the V segment lost 3 bases, leaving 9 bases of the junction unmatched. The CDR3 totals 16 residues. The CDR3 loop is CASSFFGDRGRGEQFF. The CDR3 DNA sequence: TGTGCCAGCAGCTTTTTCGGGGACAGGGGGCGGGGTGAGCAGTTCTTC.

The chain combines TRBV12-3 or TRBV12-4 with TRBJ1-5, with D hard to call. The CDR3 is made up of 13 amino acids. Trimming stripped 6 bases from V and 3 bases from J, with 9 bases between. CDR3 in DNA: TGTGCCAGCAGGTACACTTTCAATCAGCCCCAGCATTTT. Translated, it gives CASRYTFNQPQHF.

In this sample, this clonotype turned up a few times. This rearrangement joins TRBV9 to TRBJ1-1; D uncertain. Germline values: CDR1 SGDLS, CDR2 YYNGEE. V gave up 0 bases and J gave up 10 bases, with 4 bases separating them. The CDR3 sequence is 10 residues long. The CDR3 loop is CASSVVPAFF. CDR3 sequence (DNA): TGTGCCAGCAGCGTAGTCCCAGCTTTCTTT.

The V and J genes are TRBV18 and TRBJ1-2; D is perhaps TRBD1 (6 bases). The CDR3 runs 15 residues. V lost 0 bases and J lost 6, with 14 bases in between. CDR1 and CDR2 from the germline V gene are KGHSH and LQKENI. CDR3 protein: CASSPPLDRPNGYTF. The CDR3 nucleotides are TGTGCCAGCTCACCACCCTTGGACAGACCGAATGGCTACACCTTC.

This chain links TRBV12-3 or TRBV12-4 with TRBJ2-2; possibly TRBD1 for D (5 bases). The CDR3 loop spans 15 amino acids. Between the trimmed V and J ends, which lost 6 bases and 3 bases, there was a span of 14 bases. This CDR3 is CASSRPVGDTGELFF. The CDR3 DNA follows: TGTGCCAGCAGCCGGCCCGTAGGGGACACCGGGGAGCTGTTTTTT.

Concerning this clonotype itself: A much larger clone lies one base from this, so it may be a read error. This sequence joins TRBV6-8 and TRBJ1-2; the D is unclear. Germline loops: CDR1 MNHGY, CDR2 SAAAGT. The CDR3 is 17 residues long. The DNA for the CDR3 is TGTACCAGCAGTTTTCCGGATCGGGAAACCGATATCTATGGCTACACCTTC. This encodes CTSSFPDRETDIYGYTF.

Only a few counts were recorded for this clonotype. The gene calls are TRBV3-1 and TRBJ1-4; unclear D gene. In germline, CDR1 is LGHDT, CDR2 YNNKEL (reference sequence). This CDR3 comprises 16 residues. Trimming shortened V by 1 base and J by 3 bases, and 12 bases separated the two germline ends. The CDR3 DNA reads TGTGCCAGCAGCCAAGGGTACAACCCTTCTAATGAAAAACTGTTTTTT. Protein product: CASSQGYNPSNEKLFF.

The gene calls are TRBV3-1 and TRBJ1-4, with TRBD1 matching 8 bases. With V trimmed by 4 bases and J by 8 bases, 9 bases remained unmatched. The CDR3 has 15 amino acids. Germline loops: CDR1 LGHDT, CDR2 YNNKEL (reference sequence). CDR3 nucleotides: TGTGCCAGCAGCCCATGGACAGGGTCGAACGAAAAACTGTTTTTT. Amino acid sequence: CASSPWTGSNEKLFF.

The chain is built from TRBV20-1 and TRBJ2-2, with 9 nucleotides matching TRBD1. The length of the CDR3 is 14 residues. CDR1 is DFQATT, CDR2 SNEGSKA, per germline (reference sequence). J was trimmed by 6 bases and V by 5 bases; bases with no gene match: 7. The CDR3 coding sequence is TGCAGTGCTTCCGGGACAGGGATCGCCGGGGAGCTGTTTTTT. Encoded protein: CSASGTGIAGELFF.

This clonotype was counted a few times. The chain couples TRBV7-2 to TRBJ1-2; TRBD1 matches 7 bases. The CDR3 runs to 16 residues. The ends lost 5 bases at V and 0 bases at J; junction bases unmatched: 9. Germline-derived CDR1 and CDR2 are SGHTA and FQGNSA. The CDR3, as DNA: TGTGCCAGCAGCCCCCTGGGGACAGTTACTAACTATGGCTACACCTTC. This sequence encodes CASSPLGTVTNYGYTF.